This T cell receptor beta chain was recovered during a study of blood T cells in healthy people across ages. Together with a sample-barcoded 5' primer, a J-beta primer mix was included in a second PCR lasting 7 to 11 cycles. Every cDNA molecule carried a tag from a template-switch adaptor bearing 12 random nucleotides. TCRdb re-analysed the 5' RACE reads in MiXCR, keeping a single row per CDR3 protein. The sample carries 1.2 million to 1.5 million distinct CDR3 sequences, approximately 59% recorded once. The CDR3 loop spans 14 amino acids. Trimming took 5 bases from V and 0 from J, leaving 10 bases between them. CDR1 MNHEY and CDR2 SMNVEV come from the germline V gene (reference sequence).

What was sequenced was blood. The chain carries TRBV27 and TRBJ1-1; D is perhaps TRBD1 (6 bases). This clonotype was obtained from a man aged 18 to 29 in good health. CDR3 sequence reads: CASSITGLNTEAFF. The CDR3 region has the DNA TGTGCCAGCAGTATCACAGGGTTGAACACTGAAGCTTTCTTT.